These 32 T cell receptor beta chains share one sample of origin, sequenced in a study of patients and donors after allogeneic stem cell transplantation. Each CDR3 protein gets one entry after TCRdb re-called the RT-PCR reads with MiXCR. The sample lists about a million distinct CDR3 sequences, roughly 17% occurring once. The sequenced sample was blood, either unsorted or a sorted T cell fraction (not recorded which). The receptor source for this set is a human donor who was either an allogeneic HSCT recipient or a stem cell or donor lymphocyte infusion donor (not recorded which). It is not recorded whose cells these are; they may come from a transplant donor.

A note on this clonotype: One junction end does not reproduce the germline sequence, and a read error may be involved. The V call is TRBV7-9, the J call TRBJ2-7; weak D call: TRBD2 (7 bases). Germline values: CDR1 SEHNR, CDR2 FQNEAQ (reference sequence). The CDR3 is 15 residues long. CDR3 sequence: CASSLEAGAVYEQYF. The CDR3 region has the DNA TGTGCCAGCAGTTTAGAGGCGGGGGCTGTTTACGAGCAGTACTTC.

This clonotype has a handful of counts. The gene calls are TRBV7-2 and TRBJ1-2; 7 bases agree with TRBD1. CDR3 length: 14 residues. Trimming took 4 bases from V and 6 from J; bases not matched to a gene: 8. Germline CDR1 is SGHTA and CDR2 is FQGNSA. The CDR3 coding sequence is TGTGCCAGCAGCTCACCCGGGACAGCCAATGGCTACACCTTC. The encoded protein is CASSSPGTANGYTF. Supplemented by reference TRBV7-2 and TRBJ1-2, the full variable domain reads GAGVSQSPSNKVTEKGKDVELRCDPISGHTALYWYRQSLGQGLEFLIYFQGNSAPDKSGLPSDRFSAERTGGSVSTLTIQRTQQEDSAVYLCASSSPGTANGYTFGSGTRLTVV.

The count of this clonotype is one. The V call is TRBV5-1, the J call TRBJ1-6, with 9 bases matching TRBD1. This CDR3 has 15 amino acids. V shed 0 bases, J shed 13 bases, and the junction held 8 bases outside the gene matches. Germline-derived CDR1 and CDR2 are SGHRS and YFSETQ. In DNA, the CDR3 is TGCGCCAGCAGCTTGGGGGTGACAGGGGGTGTCCCCCTCCACTTT. Its protein is CASSLGVTGGVPLHF.

This clonotype was seen a handful of times. This chain connects TRBV29-1 to TRBJ2-3; TRBD2 matches 7 bases. V gave up 6 bases and J gave up 0 bases; unmatched junction bases: 21. This CDR3 spans 19 amino acids. From germline, CDR1 is SQVTM and CDR2 ANQGSEA. CDR3 bases: TGCAGCGTCCTCCGGCTAAGGCGCGGGAGTAAGGGGAGCACAGATACGCAGTATTTT. This gives the protein CSVLRLRRGSKGSTDTQYF.

This clonotype was seen more than once but under ten times. The rearrangement joins TRBV25-1 to TRBJ2-3, with a possible D match to TRBD2 (6 bases). Trimming cost V 4 bases and J 4 bases, with 9 bases left between them. CDR1 is MGHDK, CDR2 SYGVNS, per germline. This CDR3 is 13 amino acids long. The CDR3 loop is CASSGGEADTQYF. The CDR3 DNA reads TGTGCCAGCAGTGGCGGGGAGGCAGATACGCAGTATTTT.

To note about this clonotype: Given a much more abundant clone one base away, this may be a read error. V and J are TRBV7-8 and TRBJ2-3; no reliable D call. Per the germline V gene, CDR1 is SGHVS and CDR2 is FQNEAQ. The CDR3 has 12 residues. V was trimmed by 5 bases and J by 0 bases, leaving 3 bases between them. The CDR3 loop reads CASSNSTDTQYF. DNA for the CDR3: TGTGCCAGCAGCAATAGCACAGATACGCAGTATTTT.

The chain combines TRBV7-9 with TRBJ2-1; TRBD2 matches 13 bases. The CDR3 runs 17 residues. The V gene end was trimmed by 5 bases and the J gene end by 5 bases; junction bases not matched to a gene: 9. The germline V gene encodes CDR1 SEHNR and CDR2 FQNEAQ (reference sequence). Written as DNA, the CDR3 is TGTGCCAGCAGCACTACAGAGGGACTAGCGGGACACAATGAGCAGTTCTTC. Encoded protein: CASSTTEGLAGHNEQFF.

This clonotype was observed a few times. This rearrangement joins TRBV12-3 or TRBV12-4 to TRBJ2-4, with D uncertain. The CDR3 runs to 15 residues. V was cut by 4 bases and J by 2 bases, with 12 bases left in between. This CDR3 is CASSSQSSPKNIQYF. As DNA, the CDR3 is TGTGCCAGCAGTTCCCAGTCGTCCCCCAAAAACATTCAGTACTTC.

This clonotype appeared many times. The chain has TRBV30 and TRBJ2-5; D might be TRBD1 (6 bases). V lost 0 bases, J lost 5 bases, and 13 bases lay in between. The CDR3 length is 14 residues. Germline values: CDR1 GTSNPN, CDR2 SVGIG (reference sequence). In nucleotides, the CDR3 is TGTGCCTGGAGTGTACCGCCAGGGGCCGAGACCCAGTACTTC. It yields the protein CAWSVPPGAETQYF.

This clonotype was detected only a few times. The chain couples TRBV3-1 to TRBJ2-5; the D call may be TRBD1 or TRBD2 (5 bases each). Germline V gives CDR1 LGHDT, CDR2 YNNKEL (reference sequence). The CDR3 has 16 residues. V dropped 4 bases and J dropped 2 bases, with 17 bases sitting between them. This chain's CDR3 is CASSPRGTVIQETQYF. In nucleotides, the CDR3 is TGTGCCAGCAGCCCCCGTGGGACGGTGATACAAGAGACCCAGTACTTC.

The V gene is TRBV20-1, the J gene TRBJ2-3; 14 positions agree with TRBD2. CDR1 DFQATT and CDR2 SNEGSKA come from the germline V gene (reference sequence). CDR3 size: 16 residues. J gave up 6 bases and V 1 base, and 6 bases lay outside the gene matches. CDR3 nucleotides: TGCAGTGCTAGAGTGACTAGCGGGGGGGTGTTGGATACGCAGTATTTT. Protein: CSARVTSGGVLDTQYF.

Only a few counts were recorded for this clonotype. V gene TRBV5-1 combines with J gene TRBJ2-2; 7 bases match TRBD2. The CDR3 is 15 amino acids. Germline trimming cut 2 bases from V and 2 bases from J; bases unmatched to any gene: 3. The germline V gene encodes CDR1 SGHRS and CDR2 YFSETQ. The CDR3 loop reads CASSFREGNTGELFF. The CDR3, as DNA: TGCGCCAGCAGCTTTAGGGAGGGTAACACCGGGGAGCTGTTTTTT.

The V and J genes are TRBV5-1 and TRBJ2-3; D is possibly TRBD1 (6 bases). In germline, CDR1 is SGHRS, CDR2 YFSETQ. This CDR3 has 15 amino acids. V was cut by 1 base and J by 2 bases, with 11 bases left in between. The CDR3 spells CASSLSTGSTDTQYF. As DNA, the CDR3 is TGCGCCAGCAGCTTGTCGACAGGATCCACAGATACGCAGTATTTT.

This clonotype has just a few counts. CDR3 in amino acids: CASRDSYSYEQYF. CDR3 nucleotides: TGCGCCAGCAGGGACAGCTACTCCTACGAGCAGTACTTC. The chain combines TRBV5-1 with TRBJ2-7; D possibly corresponds to TRBD1 (6 bases). CDR3 size: 13 residues. The germline V and J ends were trimmed by 5 bases and 0 bases, with 9 bases remaining between them. In germline, CDR1 is SGHRS, CDR2 YFSETQ. Full variable domain (rest looked up from reference TRBV5-1 and TRBJ2-7): KAGVTQTPRYLIKTRGQQVTLSCSPISGHRSVSWYQQTPGQGLQFLFEYFSETQRNKGNFPGRFSGRQFSNSRSEMNVSTLELGDSALYLCASRDSYSYEQYFGPGTRLTVT.

This clonotype appeared a few times. The chain joins TRBV20-1 to TRBJ1-2; possible D gene TRBD1, 5 bases. Trimming removed 5 bases from V and 2 bases from J, with 12 bases in between. Germline CDR1 and CDR2: DFQATT and SNEGSKA (reference sequence). CDR3 length equals 13 residues. As DNA, the CDR3 is TGCAGTGCTCCGCATCAGGGAAACTATGGCTACACCTTC. It is translated as CSAPHQGNYGYTF.

This clonotype was picked up a small number of times. The J gene is TRBJ2-6, the V gene TRBV6-1; D uncertain. V shed 3 bases and J shed 0 bases, with 12 bases lying between them. The germline V gene encodes CDR1 MNHNS and CDR2 SASEGT. This CDR3 spans 17 amino acids. CDR3 sequence reads: CASSEFLGTSGANVLTF. Here the CDR3 DNA reads TGTGCCAGCAGTGAGTTCTTGGGAACCTCTGGGGCCAACGTCCTGACTTTC.

Only a few counts were recorded for this clonotype. The rearrangement joins TRBV6-5 to TRBJ2-7; 10 bases fit TRBD1. This CDR3 is 14 amino acids long. Unmatched junction bases numbered 6, after V lost 4 bases and J lost 6 bases. Germline assignment: CDR1 MNHEY and CDR2 SVGAGI. This CDR3 reads CASSSPGQGTEQYF. The CDR3 DNA follows: TGTGCCAGCAGTTCCCCGGGACAGGGGACCGAGCAGTACTTC.

This chain links TRBV7-9 with TRBJ2-7; D is unclear. The CDR3 is made up of 13 amino acids. In germline, CDR1 is SEHNR, CDR2 FQNEAQ (reference sequence). The CDR3 DNA reads TGTGCAGTACTCGGGTTCCAGGCCTACGAGCAGTACTTC. Translating it yields CAVLGFQAYEQYF.

This sequence joins TRBV10-3 and TRBJ1-3; D is uncertain. Looked up from germline, CDR1 is ENHRY and CDR2 is SYGVKD. This CDR3 is built from 15 residues. V was clipped by 7 bases and J by 4 bases, with 17 bases between them. CDR3 protein: CAITKDKGLGNTIYF. The DNA of the CDR3 is TGTGCCATCACCAAAGACAAGGGCCTGGGAAACACCATATATTTT.

This clonotype has only a few counts. V and J are TRBV14 and TRBJ1-1, with 9 nucleotides matching TRBD1. The CDR3 runs to 17 residues. Unmatched junction bases numbered 12, after V lost 1 base and J lost 6 bases. Germline loops: CDR1 SGHDN, CDR2 FVKESK. CDR3 coding DNA: TGTGCCAGCAGCCAAGGTAACAGGGGGCGTTTCCGTTCTGAAGCTTTCTTT. The encoded protein is CASSQGNRGRFRSEAFF.

The chain couples TRBV12-3 or TRBV12-4 to TRBJ2-7; no reliable D call. The V end was cut by 3 bases, the J end by 0 bases, with 15 bases between. CDR3 length: 16 residues. Here the CDR3 reads CASSLIGSTSSYEQYF. The CDR3 nucleotides are TGTGCCAGCAGTTTGATCGGTAGCACGAGCTCCTACGAGCAGTACTTC.

The chain recombines TRBV10-3 with TRBJ1-1; 12 bases are shared with TRBD1. J gave up 1 base and V 10 bases, and 7 bases lay outside the gene matches. Germline V gene lookup returns CDR1 ENHRY and CDR2 SYGVKD. This CDR3 contains 15 residues. The CDR3 region has the DNA TGTGCCACCCTGGGACAGGGGGCTCGGAACACTGAAGCTTTCTTT. This gives the protein CATLGQGARNTEAFF.

The chain carries TRBV7-3 and TRBJ2-1, with 9 nucleotides matching TRBD1. V lost 2 bases and J lost 8; bases outside the gene matches: 4. The CDR3 runs 14 residues. Germline CDR1 SGHTA, CDR2 FQGTGA. In DNA form, the CDR3 reads TGTGCCAGCAGCTTAGGTGACAGGGGGTATGAGCAGTTCTTC. Translation gives CASSLGDRGYEQFF.

The chain recombines TRBV7-9 with TRBJ1-1; TRBD1 is a possible D gene (6 bases). Germline assignment: CDR1 SEHNR and CDR2 FQNEAQ (reference sequence). V was pared by 3 bases and J by 2 bases, with 10 bases between. The CDR3 contains 14 residues. This CDR3 reads CASSLDRPNTEAFF. Written as DNA, the CDR3 is TGTGCCAGCAGCTTGGACAGACCCAACACTGAAGCTTTCTTT.

This clonotype was counted only a few times. V usage is TRBV20-1 and J usage is TRBJ1-2; possibly TRBD1 for D (5 bases). CDR1 is DFQATT and CDR2 is SNEGSKA in the germline V gene (reference sequence). The CDR3 length is 13 residues. V was clipped by 4 bases and J by 3 bases, with 12 bases between them. CDR3 bases: TGCAGTGCTACCCCGGACAACTACTATGGCTACACCTTC. Translated: CSATPDNYYGYTF.

The chain couples TRBV27 to TRBJ2-7, with D unclear. CDR1 is MNHEY, CDR2 SMNVEV, per germline (reference sequence). Trimming left V 0 bases short and J 2 bases short, with 8 bases between. The CDR3 loop spans 14 amino acids. In DNA, the CDR3 is TGTGCCAGCAGTTTATCCAGGAATCCCTACGAGCAGTACTTC. This encodes CASSLSRNPYEQYF.

The sample holds a few counts of this clonotype. This chain uses TRBV21-1 with TRBJ2-3. TRBV21-1 is a listed pseudogene. The length of the CDR3 is 15 residues. CDR3 protein: CASSKVEEATDTQYF. The DNA for the CDR3 is TGTGCCAGCAGCAAAGTAGAAGAAGCTACAGATACGCAGTATTTT.

The rearrangement joins TRBV6-1 to TRBJ2-1, with D perhaps TRBD2 (5 bases). The V gene's germline CDR1 is MNHNS and CDR2 SASEGT. The CDR3 spans 16 residues. Trimming stripped 7 bases from V and 4 bases from J, with 20 bases between. The CDR3: CASKLGRAFLYNEQFF. The CDR3 DNA reads TGTGCCAGCAAGCTCGGGCGGGCATTCCTTTACAATGAGCAGTTCTTC.

The table lists this clonotype with many counts. This chain connects TRBV4-3 to TRBJ2-2; TRBD2 matches at 11 bases. V lost 0 bases and J lost 1; bases outside the gene matches: 4. The CDR3 is 18 amino acids. CDR1 is LGHNA and CDR2 is YSLEER in the germline V gene. The CDR3 protein is CASSQDGLAGGNTGELFF. CDR3 in DNA: TGCGCCAGCAGCCAAGATGGCCTAGCGGGGGGGAACACCGGGGAGCTGTTTTTT.

This rearrangement joins TRBV20-1 to TRBJ1-1; D is ambiguous. The CDR3 is made up of 13 amino acids. V was shortened by 5 bases and J by 1 base, with 11 bases between the two germline ends. Germline V gene lookup returns CDR1 DFQATT and CDR2 SNEGSKA (reference sequence). This chain's CDR3 is CSAPGEANTEAFF. CDR3 in DNA: TGCAGTGCTCCCGGGGAGGCGAACACTGAAGCTTTCTTT.

The gene calls are TRBV6-5 and TRBJ2-4; D might be TRBD1 (5 bases). V lost 6 bases, J lost 8 bases, and 11 bases lay in between. Germline values: CDR1 MNHEY, CDR2 SVGAGI. This CDR3 region has 12 residues. The CDR3 spells CASSRSRDIQYF. The CDR3 coding sequence is TGTGCCAGCAGCCGTTCCAGGGACATTCAGTACTTC.

In its sample, this clonotype was seen a few times. This chain connects TRBV12-3 or TRBV12-4 to TRBJ2-5; 8 positions match TRBD2. J was trimmed by 8 bases and V by 5 bases; bases with no gene match: 13. This CDR3 comprises 15 residues. Here the CDR3 reads CASSASGTRPFTQYF. Here the CDR3 DNA reads TGTGCCAGCAGTGCCTCTGGGACTAGACCTTTCACCCAGTACTTC.